This T cell receptor (beta chain) was recovered during a study of blood T cells in healthy people across ages. A second PCR of 7 to 11 cycles used a sample-barcoded 5' primer and a J-beta primer mix. The template-switch adaptor was a 5' adaptor with 12 random nucleotides. It tagged each cDNA molecule. MiXCR, run by TCRdb on the 5' RACE reads, gives a single entry per CDR3 protein. The table shows 600,000 or so distinct CDR3 sequences, with around 48% occurring only once. This clonotype appeared many times. Sequencing was done on a sample of blood. This TCR came from a man older than 75 in good health.

Here the CDR3 DNA reads TGTGCCAGCAGCTACCGGGCTAGCGGGAAATCTGGAGAGACCCAGTACTTC. Translation gives CASSYRASGKSGETQYF. The chain uses TRBV7-2 and TRBJ2-5, with 9 positions matching TRBD2. CDR1 SGHTA and CDR2 FQGNSA come from the germline V gene. The CDR3 runs 17 residues. Trimming cost V 4 bases and J 4 bases; bases outside gene matches: 13.